The sequence of this T cell receptor (beta chain) was determined in a study of monozygotic twins with cystic fibrosis. Study results and caveats: The repertoire was suggested to be naive-dominated, clonality median approximately 0.0098. V usage most resembled the co-twin in 13 of 16 pairs. Nucleotide-identical clonotype sharing was significantly higher within monozygotic CF twin pairs than between unrelated CF individuals.

The protocol was immunoSEQ multiplex PCR, while the TCRdb copy is restricted to in-frame clones and leaves out a portion. The data hold about 30,000 clones, with 75% to 95% observed a single time. This clone was picked up one time. No antigen is known for it. CDR1 GTSNPN and CDR2 SVGIG come from the germline V gene (reference sequence). V lost 0 bases and J lost 2, with 13 bases in between. The CDR3 is 16 residues long. Sequencing was performed on blood. V usage is TRBV30 and J usage is TRBJ2-2; perhaps TRBD2 as D (7 bases). The origin of this receptor is a girl aged 2-15 years with cystic fibrosis. The CDR3 coding sequence is TGTGCCTGGAGTGTACTGGGGGGGCGAAACACCGGGGAGCTGTTTTTT. Its translation: CAWSVLGGRNTGELFF. Full variable domain (rest looked up from reference TRBV30 and TRBJ2-2): SQTIHQWPATLVQPVGSPLSLECTVEGTSNPNLYWYRQAAGRGLQLLFYSVGIGQISSEVPQNLSASRPQDRQFILSSKKLLLSDSGFYLCAWSVLGGRNTGELFFGEGSRLTVL.